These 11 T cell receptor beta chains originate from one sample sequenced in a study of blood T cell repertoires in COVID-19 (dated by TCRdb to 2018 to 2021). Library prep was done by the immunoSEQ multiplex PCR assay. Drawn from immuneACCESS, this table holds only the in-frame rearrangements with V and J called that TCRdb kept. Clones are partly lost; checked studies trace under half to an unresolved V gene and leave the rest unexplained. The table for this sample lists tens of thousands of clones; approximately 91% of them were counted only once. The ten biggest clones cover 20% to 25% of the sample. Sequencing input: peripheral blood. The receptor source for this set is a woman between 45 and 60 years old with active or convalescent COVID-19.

The CDR3, as DNA: TGTGCCAGTAGTATTTCGTTCGGGGGATACAAAAACATTCAGTACTTC. Translation: CASSISFGGYKNIQYF. V and J are TRBV19 and TRBJ2-4; D is possibly TRBD2 (6 bases). The V end was cut by 3 bases, the J end by 3 bases, with 15 bases between. CDR1 and CDR2 from the germline V gene are LNHDA and SQIVND (reference sequence). CDR3 size: 16 residues.

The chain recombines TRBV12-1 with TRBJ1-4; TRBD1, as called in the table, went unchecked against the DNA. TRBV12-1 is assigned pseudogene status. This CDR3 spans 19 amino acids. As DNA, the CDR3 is TGTGCCAGCAGCTCCCTGGACAGGGGGCTTCCCCCAACTAATGAAAAACTGTTTTTT. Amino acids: CASSSLDRGLPPTNEKLFF.

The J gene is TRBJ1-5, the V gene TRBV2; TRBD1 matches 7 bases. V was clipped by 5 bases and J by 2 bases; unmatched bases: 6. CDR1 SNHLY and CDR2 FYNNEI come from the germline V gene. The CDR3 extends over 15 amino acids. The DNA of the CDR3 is TGTGCCAGCAGTCGACAGGGATTTCGCAATCAGCCCCAGCATTTT. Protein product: CASSRQGFRNQPQHF.

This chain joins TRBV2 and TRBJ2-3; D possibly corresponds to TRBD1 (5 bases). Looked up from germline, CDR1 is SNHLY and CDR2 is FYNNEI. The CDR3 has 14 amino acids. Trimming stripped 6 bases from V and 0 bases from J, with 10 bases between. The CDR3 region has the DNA TGTGCCAGCAGAGGGGTTTTTAGCACAGATACGCAGTATTTT. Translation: CASRGVFSTDTQYF.

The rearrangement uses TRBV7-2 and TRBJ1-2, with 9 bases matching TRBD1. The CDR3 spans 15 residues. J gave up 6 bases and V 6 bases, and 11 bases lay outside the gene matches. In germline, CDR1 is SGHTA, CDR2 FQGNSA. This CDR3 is CASRASRDRDNGYTF. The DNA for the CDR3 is TGTGCCAGCAGAGCCTCCCGGGACAGGGACAATGGCTACACCTTC.

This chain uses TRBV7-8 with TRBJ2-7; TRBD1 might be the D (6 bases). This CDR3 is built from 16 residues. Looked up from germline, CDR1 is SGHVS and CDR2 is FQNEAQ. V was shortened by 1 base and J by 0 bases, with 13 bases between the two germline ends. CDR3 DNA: TGTGCCAGCAGCTTAGGATGGCAGGGGAGCTCCTACGAGCAGTACTTC. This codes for CASSLGWQGSSYEQYF.

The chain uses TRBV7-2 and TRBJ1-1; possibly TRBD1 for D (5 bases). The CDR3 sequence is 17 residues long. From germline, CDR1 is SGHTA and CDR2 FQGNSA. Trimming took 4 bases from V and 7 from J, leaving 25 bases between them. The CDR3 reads CASSSYSLRGNTIEAFF. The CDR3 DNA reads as TGTGCCAGCAGCTCGTATTCCCTCCGGGGGAATACTATTGAAGCTTTCTTT.

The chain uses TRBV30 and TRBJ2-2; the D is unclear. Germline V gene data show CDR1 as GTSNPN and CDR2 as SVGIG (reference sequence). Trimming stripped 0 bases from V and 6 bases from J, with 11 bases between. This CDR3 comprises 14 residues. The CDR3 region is CAWSVGYRAGELFF. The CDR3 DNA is TGTGCCTGGAGTGTTGGGTACCGGGCCGGGGAGCTGTTTTTT. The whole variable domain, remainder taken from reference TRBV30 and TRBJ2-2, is SQTIHQWPATLVQPVGSPLSLECTVEGTSNPNLYWYRQAAGRGLQLLFYSVGIGQISSEVPQNLSASRPQDRQFILSSKKLLLSDSGFYLCAWSVGYRAGELFFGEGSRLTVL.

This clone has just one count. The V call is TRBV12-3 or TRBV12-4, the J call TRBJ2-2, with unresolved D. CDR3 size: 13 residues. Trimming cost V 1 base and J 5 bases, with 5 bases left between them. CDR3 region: CASSLVTTGELFF. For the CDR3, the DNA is TGTGCCAGCAGTTTAGTTACAACCGGGGAGCTGTTTTTT.

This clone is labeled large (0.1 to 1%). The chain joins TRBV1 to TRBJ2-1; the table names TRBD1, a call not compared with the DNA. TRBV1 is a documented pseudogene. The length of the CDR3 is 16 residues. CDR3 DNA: TGCACCAGCAGCCAGCACGACAGCGAATTAGGGGAACTGCAGTTCTTC. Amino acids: CTSSQHDSELGELQFF.

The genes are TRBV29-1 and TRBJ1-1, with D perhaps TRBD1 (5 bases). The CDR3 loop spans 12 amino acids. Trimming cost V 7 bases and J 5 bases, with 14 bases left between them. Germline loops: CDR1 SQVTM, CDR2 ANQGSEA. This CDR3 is CSAIQGSTEAFF. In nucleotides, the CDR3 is TGCAGCGCGATCCAGGGTAGTACTGAAGCTTTCTTT. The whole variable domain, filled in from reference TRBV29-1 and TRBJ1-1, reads SAVISQKPSRDICQRGTSLTIQCQVDSQVTMMFWYRQQPGQSLTLIATANQGSEATYESGFVIDKFPISRPNLTFSTLTVSNMSPEDSSIYLCSAIQGSTEAFFGQGTRLTVV.